The 29 T cell receptor beta chains presented below share a single source sample, sequenced in a study of regulatory T cells in long-lasting Graves disease. Time point of the sample: newly diagnosed GD, antithyroid drugs for less than 3 months. Construction of the TCR library relied on RNA isolated from PBMCs. Library construction for TCR beta used iRepertoire HTBI primers and Arm-PCR of CDR3 regions. Using its own MiXCR run on the multiplex PCR reads, TCRdb lists one record per CDR3 protein. The sample records about 320,000 distinct CDR3 sequences, over 15% being singletons. The sequences come from peripheral blood mononuclear cells (PBMCs), collected at new diagnosis, from a patient treated with antithyroid drugs. The source is a female donor with Graves disease.

The genes are TRBV5-1 and TRBJ2-7, with a possible D match to TRBD1 (5 bases). The CDR3 length is 14 residues. From germline, CDR1 is SGHRS and CDR2 YFSETQ. V dropped 2 bases and J dropped 2 bases, with 11 bases sitting between them. The CDR3: CASSFQMGPYEQYF. The CDR3 region has the DNA TGCGCCAGCAGCTTCCAGATGGGGCCCTACGAGCAGTACTTC.

Only one count was recorded for this clonotype. The likely explanation is a read error, given a far larger clone one base away. The chain carries TRBV28 and TRBJ2-7, with 10 bases aligning to TRBD1. J was trimmed by 7 bases and V by 2 bases; bases with no gene match: 5. The CDR3 totals 14 residues. Germline lookup yields CDR1 MDHEN and CDR2 SYDVKM. CDR3 protein: CASSLGTGADEQYF. DNA of the CDR3: TGTGCCAGCAGTTTAGGGACAGGGGCAGATGAGCAGTACTTC. Combining the CDR3 with reference TRBV28 and TRBJ2-7 gives the whole variable domain DVKVTQSSRYLVKRTGEKVFLECVQDMDHENMFWYRQDPGLGLRLIYFSYDVKMKEKGDIPEGYSVSREKKERFSLILESASTNQTSMYLCASSLGTGADEQYFGPGTRLTVT.

This clonotype occurred many times. The V call is TRBV9, the J call TRBJ2-1; 11 bases map to TRBD2. Trimming cost V 3 bases and J 9 bases; bases outside gene matches: 8. The CDR3 spans 15 residues. Per germline, CDR1 SGDLS and CDR2 YYNGEE. CDR3 in DNA: TGTGCCAGCAGCGCTAGCGGGAGGAAGTCGCGTGAGCAGTTCTTC. Translating gives CASSASGRKSREQFF.

This clonotype came up a few times. This chain connects TRBV9 to TRBJ1-1, with unresolved D. Trimming left V 6 bases short and J 0 bases short, with 12 bases between. Germline-derived CDR1 and CDR2 are SGDLS and YYNGEE. This CDR3 contains 14 residues. CDR3 DNA: TGTGCCAGCACTCGAGGGCAGGTGAACACTGAAGCTTTCTTT. It specifies CASTRGQVNTEAFF.

This clonotype was seen repeatedly, ten times or more. The chain is built from TRBV9 and TRBJ2-7; perhaps TRBD2 as D (6 bases). V lost 4 bases and J 0 bases, leaving 11 bases between the germline ends. Germline V lookup: CDR1 SGDLS, CDR2 YYNGEE. CDR3 length equals 14 residues. The CDR3 loop is CASSPGTYSYEQYF. CDR3 nucleotides: TGTGCCAGCAGCCCCGGGACTTACTCCTACGAGCAGTACTTC.

This clonotype was recorded many times. V and J are TRBV19 and TRBJ2-3, with TRBD2 matching 14 bases. Germline V lookup: CDR1 LNHDA, CDR2 SQIVND (reference sequence). The trim removed 3 bases at V and 4 bases at J, leaving 0 bases unmatched. The CDR3 is made up of 15 amino acids. Here the CDR3 reads CASSMGLAGADTQYF. The CDR3 DNA sequence: TGTGCCAGTAGTATGGGACTAGCGGGAGCAGATACGCAGTATTTT.

This clonotype showed up many times. The chain recombines TRBV19 with TRBJ2-7, with TRBD1 as a possible D gene (6 bases). This CDR3 is 16 amino acids long. Trimming took 2 bases from V and 4 from J, leaving 18 bases between them. From germline, CDR1 is LNHDA and CDR2 SQIVND (reference sequence). The CDR3 here is CASSISGPRGGYEQYF. The DNA for the CDR3 is TGTGCCAGTAGTATATCGGGACCCCGAGGGGGATACGAGCAGTACTTC.

This chain links TRBV19 with TRBJ2-7; 7 bases agree with TRBD2. Trimming cost V 0 bases and J 3 bases; bases outside gene matches: 11. Germline loops: CDR1 LNHDA, CDR2 SQIVND (reference sequence). The CDR3 sequence is 17 residues long. The CDR3 nucleotides read TGTGCCAGTAGTATAGATCCTATGAGAAGCGGGATCTACGAGCAGTACTTC. It specifies CASSIDPMRSGIYEQYF.

V is TRBV27 and J is TRBJ1-6; TRBD1 matches at 7 bases. Germline loops: CDR1 MNHEY, CDR2 SMNVEV (reference sequence). The J segment lost 6 bases and the V segment lost 6 bases, leaving 5 bases of the junction unmatched. The CDR3 length is 14 residues. CDR3: CASSQGGANSPLHF. CDR3 nucleotide sequence: TGTGCCAGCAGCCAGGGGGGAGCTAATTCACCCCTCCACTTT.

This CDR3 is CASSIPGGPTGELFF. The CDR3, as DNA: TGCGCCAGCAGTATTCCCGGAGGGCCCACCGGGGAGCTGTTTTTT. The chain joins TRBV5-1 to TRBJ2-2, with D maybe TRBD2 (6 bases). This CDR3 spans 15 amino acids. Germline CDR1 SGHRS, CDR2 YFSETQ. Trimming cost V 5 bases and J 4 bases, with 15 bases left between them.

This clonotype was observed many times. The gene calls are TRBV5-1 and TRBJ2-2; the D gene could be TRBD1 or TRBD2 (5 bases each). Germline V gene lookup returns CDR1 SGHRS and CDR2 YFSETQ. The CDR3 is 15 residues long. V lost 0 bases and J 5 bases, leaving 11 bases between the germline ends. CDR3 bases: TGCGCCAGCAGCTTGGGAGGGGACGCGACCGGGGAGCTGTTTTTT. This encodes CASSLGGDATGELFF.

This clonotype was found many times. The gene calls are TRBV6-2 or TRBV6-3 and TRBJ1-1, with D tentatively TRBD1 (6 bases). Germline CDR1 and CDR2: MNHEY and SVGEGT. This CDR3 region has 11 residues. Trimming stripped 4 bases from V and 8 bases from J, with 8 bases between. The CDR3, as DNA: TGTGCCAGCAGTTGGGACATAGAAGCTTTCTTT. It translates to CASSWDIEAFF.

V usage is TRBV11-2 and J usage is TRBJ2-7; a possible D gene is TRBD2 (5 bases). Germline CDR1 reads SGHAT; CDR2 reads FQNNGV. Trimming cost V 5 bases and J 2 bases, with 10 bases left between them. The CDR3 is 13 amino acids. In nucleotides, the CDR3 is TGTGCCAGCAGCCCAGAGGGCGCCTACGAGCAGTACTTC. Protein product: CASSPEGAYEQYF.

In this sample, this clonotype turned up many times. The chain has TRBV2 and TRBJ2-5, with unresolved D. The germline V gene encodes CDR1 SNHLY and CDR2 FYNNEI. Trimming cost V 6 bases and J 5 bases, with 25 bases left between them. This CDR3 region has 17 residues. This CDR3 is CASRDDMGSDVGETQYF. The CDR3 DNA sequence: TGTGCCAGCAGAGACGATATGGGATCCGACGTGGGGGAGACCCAGTACTTC.

A word on this clonotype: At one end, the junction sequence differs from germline, possibly due to a read error. The CDR3, as DNA: TGCGCCGGCAGCTTGGTTCCCCAAGAGACCCAGTACTTC. Residues: CAGSLVPQETQYF. The chain recombines TRBV5-8 with TRBJ2-5, with D unclear. Germline V gene data show CDR1 as SGHTS and CDR2 as YDEGEE. This CDR3 comprises 13 residues.

This clonotype has ten or more counts. This sequence joins TRBV27 and TRBJ2-7; D is possibly TRBD1 (6 bases). The CDR3 runs to 15 residues. Germline lookup yields CDR1 MNHEY and CDR2 SMNVEV (reference sequence). V lost 6 bases to trimming and J lost 4 bases, with 19 bases between them. The CDR3 DNA reads TGTGCCAGCAGAGCTCCGAGGGGGATAGAGTACGAGCAGTACTTC. The encoded protein is CASRAPRGIEYEQYF.

The rearrangement links TRBV30 to TRBJ2-1, with 13 positions matching TRBD2. Unmatched junction bases numbered 1, after V lost 1 base and J lost 4 bases. This CDR3 has 15 residues. Germline V CDR1 and CDR2: GTSNPN, SVGIG (reference sequence). The CDR3 DNA sequence: TGTGCCTGGAGTGAGGGACTAGCGGGATACAATGAGCAGTTCTTC. Translating it yields CAWSEGLAGYNEQFF.

At least ten counts were recorded for this clonotype. The chain is built from TRBV2 and TRBJ2-3; no clear D. Germline loops: CDR1 SNHLY, CDR2 FYNNEI. The ends were cut back, 4 bases at V and 0 bases at J, with 14 bases in the middle. The CDR3 contains 16 residues. In DNA, the CDR3 is TGTGCCAGCAGTGGCCTCTGGGCGGAAAGCACAGATACGCAGTATTTT. Protein: CASSGLWAESTDTQYF.

This clonotype was found a few times. The rearrangement joins TRBV10-3 to TRBJ2-1; TRBD2 agrees at 13 bases. CDR1 is ENHRY, CDR2 SYGVKD, per germline. The CDR3 sequence is 17 residues long. J gave up 4 bases and V 0 bases, and 3 bases lay outside the gene matches. The CDR3: CAISESWGLAGYNEQFF. The CDR3 region has the DNA TGTGCCATCAGTGAGTCGTGGGGACTAGCGGGATACAATGAGCAGTTCTTC.

This clonotype appeared many times. CDR3 DNA: TGTGCCAGCAAACCGACAGGGCCCTACGAGCAGTACTTC. Its translation is CASKPTGPYEQYF. J is TRBJ2-7 and V is TRBV6-1; 7 positions agree with TRBD1. The CDR3 spans 13 residues. With 7 bases clipped from V and 2 bases from J, the junction kept 5 bases outside the gene matches. Germline-derived CDR1 and CDR2 are MNHNS and SASEGT.

This clonotype was counted many times. The rearrangement links TRBV28 to TRBJ2-4, with 9 bases matching TRBD2. Germline CDR1 MDHEN, CDR2 SYDVKM. V trimming: 1 base; J trimming: 4 bases; junction bases outside the gene matches: 5. This CDR3 contains 16 residues. The CDR3 DNA is TGTGCCAGCAGTTTATTCCCTAGCGGGACTAAAAACATTCAGTACTTC. Translation: CASSLFPSGTKNIQYF.

This clonotype was counted many times. The chain has TRBV6-1 and TRBJ2-7; TRBD2 aligns across 11 bases. The CDR3 length is 13 residues. Trimming cost V 5 bases and J 7 bases; bases outside gene matches: 4. Germline V gene data show CDR1 as MNHNS and CDR2 as SASEGT. CDR3 nucleotides: TGTGCCAGCAGTACCGGACTAGCGGGTGAGCAGTACTTC. This gives the protein CASSTGLAGEQYF.

This clonotype came up many times. The chain carries TRBV7-3 and TRBJ1-1, with D possibly being TRBD1 (6 bases). CDR1 and CDR2 from the germline V gene are SGHTA and FQGTGA. Trimming took off 4 bases at V and 2 bases at J, with 11 bases between the two ends. The CDR3 covers 14 residues. CDR3 sequence: CASSSGGGNTEAFF. In DNA, the CDR3 is TGTGCCAGCAGCTCCGGGGGGGGCAACACTGAAGCTTTCTTT.

In its sample, this clonotype was seen many times. The rearrangement uses TRBV19 and TRBJ2-5; possibly TRBD2 for D (6 bases). The germline V and J ends were trimmed by 1 base and 1 base, with 7 bases remaining between them. Germline CDR1 and CDR2: LNHDA and SQIVND (reference sequence). The CDR3 loop spans 14 amino acids. The CDR3: CASSIGGVQETQYF. The CDR3 DNA follows: TGTGCCAGTAGTATAGGCGGGGTCCAAGAGACCCAGTACTTC.

The rearrangement joins TRBV3-1 to TRBJ2-7; no clear D. Trimming left V 2 bases short and J 6 bases short, with 17 bases between. Germline V gives CDR1 LGHDT, CDR2 YNNKEL (reference sequence). The CDR3 length is 15 residues. The CDR3 sequence: CASSQFGVGSREQYF. CDR3 DNA: TGTGCCAGCAGCCAATTCGGAGTAGGGTCTCGCGAGCAGTACTTC.

A single count supports this clonotype. A junction boundary mismatches the germline segment, possibly from a read error. This rearrangement joins TRBV28 to TRBJ1-4; 9 positions agree with TRBD1. The CDR3 extends over 16 amino acids. Germline-derived CDR1 and CDR2 are MDHEN and SYDVKM. The CDR3 DNA reads as TGTGCCAGCAGTCCGTCGGGACAGGGAAAGGCGGGCAATCTGTGTTTT. Its protein product is CASSPSGQGKAGNLCF.

As regards this clonotype: The CDR3 ends on some other residue instead of the conserved phenylalanine or tryptophan, so this is likely a read error. The limits of the CDR3 on the DNA are not certain, so only TCRdb's listed CDR3 is given. The CDR3 spells CASSPGTGAMLNNSPRHV. This chain joins TRBV27 and TRBJ1-6; TRBD1 is taken as the D call from the table, unchecked against the DNA. Germline CDR1 is MNHEY and CDR2 is SMNVEV (reference sequence). The length of the CDR3 is 18 amino acids, counting both ends.

This clonotype was found many times. The chain links TRBV28 to TRBJ1-2, with a tentative D call TRBD1 (5 bases). This CDR3 is 14 amino acids long. The V end was cut by 5 bases, the J end by 7 bases, with 17 bases between. The germline gives CDR1 MDHEN, CDR2 SYDVKM. CDR3 coding DNA: TGTGCCAGCAGTCCCAGGGACGACTACCTTGGCTACACCTTC. It codes for CASSPRDDYLGYTF.

This clonotype has at least ten counts. The chain joins TRBV30 to TRBJ2-7; 8 bases match TRBD1. V shed 2 bases, J shed 2 bases, and the junction held 5 bases outside the gene matches. CDR3 length: 14 residues. The V gene's germline CDR1 is GTSNPN and CDR2 SVGIG (reference sequence). CDR3 coding DNA: TGTGCCTGGAGTTTCGGACAGGGTCCCTACGAGCAGTACTTC. Protein product: CAWSFGQGPYEQYF.